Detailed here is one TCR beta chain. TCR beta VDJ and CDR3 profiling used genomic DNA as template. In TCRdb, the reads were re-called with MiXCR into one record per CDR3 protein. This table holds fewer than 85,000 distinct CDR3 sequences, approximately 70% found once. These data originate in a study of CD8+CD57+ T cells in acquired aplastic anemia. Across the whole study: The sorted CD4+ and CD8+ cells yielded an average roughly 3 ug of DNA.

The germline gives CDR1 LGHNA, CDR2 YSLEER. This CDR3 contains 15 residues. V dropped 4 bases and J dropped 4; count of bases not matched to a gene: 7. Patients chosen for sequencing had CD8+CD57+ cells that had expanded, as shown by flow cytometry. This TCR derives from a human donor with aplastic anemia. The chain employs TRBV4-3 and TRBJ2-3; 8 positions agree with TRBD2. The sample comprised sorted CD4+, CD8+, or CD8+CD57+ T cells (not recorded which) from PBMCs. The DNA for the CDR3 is TGCGCCAGCAGCCGAGGTCTAGCGGGCGCAGATACGCAGTATTTT. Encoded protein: CASSRGLAGADTQYF.